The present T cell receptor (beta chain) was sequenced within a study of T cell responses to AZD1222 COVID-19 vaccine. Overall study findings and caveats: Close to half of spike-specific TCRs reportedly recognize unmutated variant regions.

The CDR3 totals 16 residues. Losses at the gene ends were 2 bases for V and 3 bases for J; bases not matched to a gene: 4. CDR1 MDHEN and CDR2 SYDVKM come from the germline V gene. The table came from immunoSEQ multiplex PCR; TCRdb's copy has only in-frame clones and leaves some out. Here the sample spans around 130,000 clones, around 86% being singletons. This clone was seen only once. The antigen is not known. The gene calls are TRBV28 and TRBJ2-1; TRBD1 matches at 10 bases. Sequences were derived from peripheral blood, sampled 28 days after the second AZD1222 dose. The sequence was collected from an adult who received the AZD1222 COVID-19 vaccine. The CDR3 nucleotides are TGTGCCAGCAGTTTAGGGGGACAGGGGCTCTACAATGAGCAGTTCTTC. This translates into CASSLGGQGLYNEQFF. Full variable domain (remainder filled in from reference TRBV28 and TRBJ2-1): DVKVTQSSRYLVKRTGEKVFLECVQDMDHENMFWYRQDPGLGLRLIYFSYDVKMKEKGDIPEGYSVSREKKERFSLILESASTNQTSMYLCASSLGGQGLYNEQFFGPGTRLTVL.